The entry that follows covers one T cell receptor beta chain sequence. Its antigen is undetermined. The entry originates in a study of cytomegalovirus exposure and HLA in healthy donors. Points from the study as a whole: A list of approximately 160 TCR beta chains associated with cytomegalovirus was given. In vitro experiments confirmed that a few CMV-associated chains were specific for CMV antigens.

The assay was immunoSEQ multiplex PCR, and TCRdb's table has in-frame clones only and misses some. The sample carries about 160,000 clones, roughly 86% recorded once. The CDR3 sequence is 13 residues long. V was trimmed by 2 bases and J by 5 bases, leaving 12 bases between them. Per germline, CDR1 GTSNPN and CDR2 SVGIG (reference sequence). The receptor comes from a man aged 18-30 years in good health and CMV-seropositive. The chain couples TRBV30 to TRBJ2-5; D might be TRBD1 (5 bases). What was sequenced was PBMCs. CDR3 nucleotides: TGTGCCTGGAGTCCCGACAGTACCGAGACCCAGTACTTC. Amino acid sequence: CAWSPDSTETQYF.